Below are 16 T cell receptor beta chains sequenced from a single sample in a study of cytomegalovirus exposure and HLA in healthy donors. The PCR ran on 60 Vbeta and 13 Jbeta primers. Method: immunoSEQ multiplex PCR; TCRdb's copy keeps in-frame clones and lacks some. The table includes about 150,000 clones, roughly 80% detected once. Sequencing input: PBMCs. The receptors derive from a woman between 50 and 59 years old in good health and CMV-seropositive.

V usage is TRBV7-9 and J usage is TRBJ1-1; perhaps TRBD1 as D (6 bases). This CDR3 contains 14 residues. Germline V gives CDR1 SEHNR, CDR2 FQNEAQ (reference sequence). Trimming left V 4 bases short and J 9 bases short, with 18 bases between. This chain's CDR3 is CASSSTMITGKAFF. The CDR3 DNA reads TGTGCCAGCAGCTCAACGATGATAACAGGGAAAGCTTTCTTT.

The J gene is TRBJ1-1, the V gene TRBV4-1; D is perhaps TRBD1 (5 bases). The V end was cut by 6 bases, the J end by 1 base, with 12 bases between. The germline V gene encodes CDR1 MGHRA and CDR2 YSYEKL. The CDR3 runs 14 residues. The CDR3 reads CASRGPLQNTEAFF. Written as DNA, the CDR3 is TGCGCCAGCAGGGGGCCATTACAGAACACTGAAGCTTTCTTT.

The chain combines TRBV20-1 with TRBJ2-3; D is undetermined. The CDR3 is 11 amino acids. Germline V gene data show CDR1 as DFQATT and CDR2 as SNEGSKA (reference sequence). V was shortened by 5 bases and J by 7 bases, with 10 bases between the two germline ends. The CDR3 region is CSAEEYNTQYF. CDR3 DNA: TGCAGTGCTGAAGAGTATAATACGCAGTATTTT.

This chain uses TRBV6-1 with TRBJ1-1, with TRBD1 matching over 9 bases. The germline V gene encodes CDR1 MNHNS and CDR2 SASEGT. The CDR3 totals 16 residues. V gave up 1 base and J gave up 11 bases; unmatched junction bases: 14. CDR3 DNA: TGTGCCAGCAGTGAAGGGTCACAGGGGGCGTCGAAACGTGCTTTCTTT. Protein sequence: CASSEGSQGASKRAFF.

This clone was recorded a few times. The CDR3 is CASSIFPGQGSEKLFF. The CDR3 coding sequence is TGTGCCAGTAGTATATTTCCGGGACAGGGGTCTGAAAAACTGTTTTTT. V gene TRBV19 combines with J gene TRBJ1-4, with 10 bases aligning to TRBD1. The J segment lost 7 bases and the V segment lost 2 bases, leaving 7 bases of the junction unmatched. Germline CDR1 is LNHDA and CDR2 is SQIVND (reference sequence). The CDR3 is made up of 16 amino acids.

This chain connects TRBV6-1 to TRBJ2-7, with unresolved D. The germline gives CDR1 MNHNS, CDR2 SASEGT. The CDR3 has 14 amino acids. The V end lost 7 bases, the J end lost 3 bases, and 16 bases lay between the germline ends. The CDR3 DNA follows: TGTGCCAGCACCCGACTGGCGACGGGCTACGAGCAGTACTTC. Its translation: CASTRLATGYEQYF.

This chain connects TRBV5-6 to TRBJ1-2; D remains ambiguous. V was shortened by 4 bases and J by 0 bases, with 10 bases between the two germline ends. The CDR3 is 14 amino acids. In germline, CDR1 is SGHDT, CDR2 YYEEEE. Here the CDR3 reads CASSPWAANYGYTF. The CDR3 DNA is TGTGCCAGCAGCCCATGGGCCGCTAACTATGGCTACACCTTC.

The rearrangement joins TRBV6-4 to TRBJ2-7; 12 nucleotides align to TRBD2. Germline CDR1 is MRHNA and CDR2 is SNTAGT. This CDR3 has 17 residues. V shed 2 bases and J 2 bases; nucleotides not matched to a gene: 7. The CDR3 sequence: CASSDTTRTSGTYEQYF. The CDR3 region has the DNA TGTGCCAGCAGTGACACGACCCGGACTAGCGGGACCTACGAGCAGTACTTC.

The chain couples TRBV2 to TRBJ2-1, with D possibly TRBD2 on 5 matching bases. Trimming left V 11 bases short and J 0 bases short, with 14 bases between. Germline CDR1 is SNHLY and CDR2 is FYNNEI. CDR3 size: 14 residues. CDR3 protein: CAGPAVSSYNEQFF. The CDR3 bases are TGTGCCGGCCCAGCGGTCAGCTCCTACAATGAGCAGTTCTTC.

The rearrangement joins TRBV2 to TRBJ2-2; TRBD1 is a possible D gene (5 bases). The CDR3 loop spans 13 amino acids. Germline V lookup: CDR1 SNHLY, CDR2 FYNNEI. With 5 bases removed from V and 6 bases from J, the gap between germline ends came to 10 bases. In DNA form, the CDR3 reads TGTGCCAGCAGTAGGGGTATGTCCGGGGAGCTGTTTTTT. It yields the protein CASSRGMSGELFF. Full variable domain (remainder filled in from reference TRBV2 and TRBJ2-2): EPEVTQTPSHQVTQMGQEVILRCVPISNHLYFYWYRQILGQKVEFLVSFYNNEISEKSEIFDDQFSVERPDGSNFTLKIRSTKLEDSAMYFCASSRGMSGELFFGEGSRLTVL.

The J gene is TRBJ1-4, the V gene TRBV5-4, with 8 bases aligning to TRBD1. CDR3 length: 18 amino acids. V trimming: 4 bases; J trimming: 8 bases; junction bases outside the gene matches: 19. CDR1 SGHNT and CDR2 YYREEE come from the germline V gene (reference sequence). The CDR3 nucleotides are TGTGCCAGCAGCCCCCACCCTCCCAGGGGGCAGGGTGCAGAAAAACTGTTTTTT. This gives the protein CASSPHPPRGQGAEKLFF. Together with reference TRBV5-4 and TRBJ1-4, the CDR3 gives the full variable domain: ETGVTQSPTHLIKTRGQQVTLRCSSQSGHNTVSWYQQALGQGPQFIFQYYREEENGRGNFPPRFSGLQFPNYSSELNVNALELDDSALYLCASSPHPPRGQGAEKLFFGSGTQLSVL.

The chain is built from TRBV19 and TRBJ1-4, with D perhaps matching TRBD1 (5 bases). The CDR3 has 14 residues. Trimming left V 3 bases short and J 2 bases short, with 7 bases between. Germline-derived CDR1 and CDR2 are LNHDA and SQIVND (reference sequence). In nucleotides, the CDR3 is TGTGCCAGTAGTATCTGGGGCACTAATGAAAAACTGTTTTTT. Its translation: CASSIWGTNEKLFF.

The chain has TRBV18 and TRBJ1-1; D not certain. The CDR3 is made up of 12 amino acids. V lost 1 base to trimming and J lost 8 bases, with 8 bases between them. The germline CDR1 and CDR2 sequences are KGHSH and LQKENI. The CDR3, as DNA: TGTGCCAGCTCACCACGGAGCCCAGAAGCTTTCTTT. Translated: CASSPRSPEAFF.

V and J are TRBV7-3 and TRBJ2-2; D is perhaps TRBD1 (6 bases). Germline V gene data show CDR1 as SGHTA and CDR2 as FQGTGA. This CDR3 comprises 15 residues. V lost 4 bases and J 4 bases, leaving 13 bases between the germline ends. Here the CDR3 DNA reads TGTGCCAGCAGCTCACAGGGCTTCGGCACCGGGGAGCTGTTTTTT. Protein sequence: CASSSQGFGTGELFF.

This clone was picked up a small number of times. This chain joins TRBV10-3 and TRBJ1-1; no reliable D call. This CDR3 has 14 residues. Germline V gene data show CDR1 as ENHRY and CDR2 as SYGVKD. Trimming removed 4 bases from V and 0 bases from J, with 9 bases in between. The CDR3 loop reads CAISGENVNTEAFF. Written as DNA, the CDR3 is TGTGCCATCAGTGGAGAGAATGTGAACACTGAAGCTTTCTTT.

This sequence joins TRBV27 and TRBJ2-1, with 13 bases that match TRBD2. J was trimmed by 4 bases and V by 2 bases; bases with no gene match: 8. The CDR3 runs 18 residues. In germline, CDR1 is MNHEY, CDR2 SMNVEV (reference sequence). CDR3 sequence: CASSLRRLAGGGYNEQFF. In DNA, the CDR3 is TGTGCCAGCAGTTTAAGGCGACTAGCGGGAGGTGGGTACAATGAGCAGTTCTTC.